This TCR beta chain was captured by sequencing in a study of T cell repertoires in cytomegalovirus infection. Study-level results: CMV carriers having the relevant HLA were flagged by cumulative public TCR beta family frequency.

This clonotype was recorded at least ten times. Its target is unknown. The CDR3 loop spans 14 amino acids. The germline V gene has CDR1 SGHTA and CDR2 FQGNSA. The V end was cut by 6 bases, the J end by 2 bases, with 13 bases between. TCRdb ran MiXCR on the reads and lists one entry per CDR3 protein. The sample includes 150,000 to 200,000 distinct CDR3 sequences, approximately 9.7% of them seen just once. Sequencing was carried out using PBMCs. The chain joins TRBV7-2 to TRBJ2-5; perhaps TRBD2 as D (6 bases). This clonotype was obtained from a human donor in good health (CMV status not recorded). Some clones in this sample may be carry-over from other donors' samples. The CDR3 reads CASRGSGGQETQYF. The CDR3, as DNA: TGTGCCAGCAGGGGCTCCGGAGGGCAAGAGACCCAGTACTTC.